The source of this TCR beta chain is a study of T cell responses to AZD1222 COVID-19 vaccine. Study conclusions and caveats: CD4 TCRs associated with vaccination spanned spike, dominating at 160-218 and 743-854. Within unmutated variant regions lay the reported targets of nearly half of spike-specific TCRs.

The CDR3 is made up of 12 amino acids. Germline CDR1 PRHDT, CDR2 FYEKMQ (reference sequence). V gave up 4 bases and J gave up 3 bases; unmatched junction bases: 0. About this clone: The antigen remains unidentified.

This table comes from immunoSEQ multiplex PCR, and its TCRdb copy is limited to in-frame clones, with some not included. This table has about 120,000 clones, about 90% appearing once. Sequences were derived from peripheral blood, sampled on day 0 of AZD1222 vaccination. The chain uses TRBV13 and TRBJ2-7; TRBD1 agrees at 7 bases. The source is an adult in good health. CDR3 in amino acids: CASSYRGYEQYF. DNA of the CDR3: TGTGCCAGCAGCTACAGGGGCTACGAGCAGTACTTC.